This TCR beta chain was obtained from a study of vaccination and CD4 T cells after COVID-19. Study context: Post-COVID samples had a sampling time that fell a median approximately 93 days after diagnosis (range 35 to 161). Overlapping spike pools from SARS-CoV-2 and HCoV-NL63, HCoV-OC43 and HCoV-229E served as culture stimuli.

With respect to this clonotype: What it binds is not known.

Whole-study results and caveats: A median of about 90% of reactive clones, in convalescent patients, became evident only post-vaccination.

The treatment here: approximately 11-day PBMC culture with coronavirus spike peptide pools or control peptides (ViraFEST assay). After being plated at around 2 million per well, PBMCs were cultured with about 10 IU/ml IL-2 and about 10 ug/ml peptide pools. The CDR3 runs to 14 residues. Trimming at V came to 8 bases and at J to 6 bases, leaving 11 bases not matched to a gene. The germline V gene encodes CDR1 DFQATT and CDR2 SNEGSKA (reference sequence). The Oncomine TCR Beta short-read assay was what sequenced the DNA obtained from cultured CD4+ T cells. One entry per CDR3 protein results from TCRdb running MiXCR on the PCR reads. The sample carries roughly 20,000 distinct CDR3 sequences, less than 55% recorded once.

Sequencing used CD4+ T cells from blood, cultured in vitro, obtained after SARS-CoV-2 vaccination. V gene TRBV20-1 combines with J gene TRBJ2-1; 9 bases agree with TRBD2. The sequence was obtained from a human donor who had recovered from COVID-19. CDR3 region: CSIQRREGPNEQFF. CDR3 in DNA: TGCAGTATTCAGCGGCGGGAGGGGCCCAATGAGCAGTTCTTC.